What follows is one TCR beta chain and its context. Its antigen is undetermined. The data were taken from a study of Graves' ophthalmopathy and Graves' hyperthyroidism. Findings and limits, study-wide: Both a roughly 70% sensitivity and a 72.22% specificity characterized the model's predictions of ophthalmopathy progression. A majority of expanded thyroid clonotypes exceeding 0.001 frequency were likewise present in blood.

RNA transcripts yielded amplified TCR beta CDR3 regions. HTBI-primed RT-PCR formed the first round, and a multiplex PCR formed the second. TCRdb fed the multiplex PCR reads into MiXCR, producing one record per CDR3 protein. The sample shows 500,000 to 700,000 distinct CDR3 sequences, 35% to 45% of them seen only once. Germline V gene data show CDR1 as SQVTM and CDR2 as ANQGSEA. Deletions cut 8 bases from V and 6 bases from J, with 14 bases between. The CDR3 covers 11 residues. Aged 18 to 65, hyperthyroidism patients had been newly diagnosed, with under 2 months' duration. Lactation, pregnancy, uncontrolled infections and other autoimmune diseases were all grounds for excluding patients.

Sequenced sample: peripheral blood or thyroid tissue (not recorded which). This receptor was obtained from an adult man with Graves' hyperthyroidism. The chain uses TRBV29-1 and TRBJ2-7, with D perhaps TRBD2 (6 bases). CDR3: CSSEGGLEQYF. CDR3 DNA sequence: TGCAGCAGTGAAGGAGGGCTCGAGCAGTACTTC.